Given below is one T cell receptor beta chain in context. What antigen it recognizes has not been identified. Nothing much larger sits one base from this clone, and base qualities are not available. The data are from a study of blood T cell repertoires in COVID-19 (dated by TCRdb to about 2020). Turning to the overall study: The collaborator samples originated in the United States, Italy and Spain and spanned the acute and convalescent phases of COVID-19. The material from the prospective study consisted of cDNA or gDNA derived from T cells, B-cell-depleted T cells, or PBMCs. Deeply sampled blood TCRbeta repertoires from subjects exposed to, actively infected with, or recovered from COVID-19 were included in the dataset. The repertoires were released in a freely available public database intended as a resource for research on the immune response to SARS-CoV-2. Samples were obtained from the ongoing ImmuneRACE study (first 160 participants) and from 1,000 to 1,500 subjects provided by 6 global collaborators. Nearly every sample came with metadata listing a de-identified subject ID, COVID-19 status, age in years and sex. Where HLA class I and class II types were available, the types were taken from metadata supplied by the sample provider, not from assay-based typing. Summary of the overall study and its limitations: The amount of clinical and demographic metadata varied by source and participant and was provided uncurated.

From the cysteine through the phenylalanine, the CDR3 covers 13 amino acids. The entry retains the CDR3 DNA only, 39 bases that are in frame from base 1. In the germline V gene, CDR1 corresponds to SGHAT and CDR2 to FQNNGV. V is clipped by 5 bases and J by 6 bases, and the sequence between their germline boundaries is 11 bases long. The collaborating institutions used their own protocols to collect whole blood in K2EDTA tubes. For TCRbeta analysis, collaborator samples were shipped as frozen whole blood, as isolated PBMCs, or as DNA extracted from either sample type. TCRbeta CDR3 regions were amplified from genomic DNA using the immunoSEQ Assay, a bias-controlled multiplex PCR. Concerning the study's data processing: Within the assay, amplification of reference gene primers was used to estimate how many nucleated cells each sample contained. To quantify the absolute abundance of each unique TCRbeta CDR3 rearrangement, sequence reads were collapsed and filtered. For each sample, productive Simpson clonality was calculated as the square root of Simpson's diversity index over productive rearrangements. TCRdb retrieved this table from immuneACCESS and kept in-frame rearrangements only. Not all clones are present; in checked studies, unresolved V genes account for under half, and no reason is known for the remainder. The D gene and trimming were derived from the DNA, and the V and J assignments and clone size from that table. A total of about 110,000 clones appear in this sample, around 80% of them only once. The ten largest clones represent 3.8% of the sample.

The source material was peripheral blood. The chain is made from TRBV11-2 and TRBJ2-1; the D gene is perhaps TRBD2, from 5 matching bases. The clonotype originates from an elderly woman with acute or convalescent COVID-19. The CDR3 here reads CASSIGLGNEQFF. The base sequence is TGTGCCAGCAGCATCGGACTTGGCAATGAGCAGTTCTTC.